The 12 T cell receptor beta chains below come from one sample, sequenced in a study of spatial heterogeneity in lung cancer. The time point is: sample taken at primary tumor resection. Whole RNA, isolated from tumor, nontumor lung or frozen PBMC, was sequenced without prior sorting. TCRdb itself ran the 5' RACE reads through MiXCR, one entry per CDR3 protein. The sample gives about 12,000 distinct CDR3 sequences, 6.2% of which show up once; 10% is in the top ten. Sequences were derived from normal lung tissue next to the tumor, sampled at surgery. Receptors were obtained from a male donor with early-stage non-small cell lung cancer.

Points on this clonotype: With the library built for alpha chains, this beta chain is off target and its frequency is not meaningful. The chain couples TRBV27 to TRBJ1-2; D uncertain. The V gene's germline CDR1 is MNHEY and CDR2 SMNVEV (reference sequence). The CDR3 sequence is 13 residues long. Trimming took off 3 bases at V and 0 bases at J, with 5 bases between the two ends. The chain's CDR3 is CASSLQSNYGYTF. The CDR3 DNA reads as TGTGCCAGCAGTTTGCAGTCTAACTATGGCTACACCTTC.

On this clonotype itself: This beta chain turned up in a library designed for alpha chains; as an off-target read, its abundance says little. This chain connects TRBV6-6 to TRBJ1-5; no clear D gene. CDR3 length: 16 residues. The germline CDR1 and CDR2 sequences are MNHNY and SVGAGI (reference sequence). V lost 0 bases and J lost 4, with 13 bases in between. The CDR3 coding sequence is TGTGCCAGCAGTTACTCCGTTAGACGATCTAATCAGCCCCAGCATTTT. This sequence encodes CASSYSVRRSNQPQHF.

This clonotype was observed at least ten times. A library made for alpha chains picked up this beta chain off target, so its size means little. The chain recombines TRBV18 with TRBJ2-7, with 7 bases fitting TRBD1. The CDR3 length is 14 residues. V shed 2 bases and J 5 bases; nucleotides not matched to a gene: 6. Germline CDR1 KGHSH, CDR2 LQKENI. For the CDR3, the DNA is TGTGCCAGCTCACCAACAGGGGTAAGCGACGAGCAGTACTTC. It translates to CASSPTGVSDEQYF.

This clonotype was seen many times. Being off target in a library aimed at alpha chains, this beta chain has a size of little meaning. The rearrangement uses TRBV28 and TRBJ1-1; D is ambiguous. Germline assignment: CDR1 MDHEN and CDR2 SYDVKM. The ends were cut back, 2 bases at V and 5 bases at J, with 3 bases in the middle. The CDR3 runs to 11 residues. CDR3 residues: CASSLATEAFF. DNA of the CDR3: TGTGCCAGCAGTTTAGCAACTGAAGCTTTCTTT.

Ten or more counts support this clonotype. A library made for alpha chains picked up this beta chain off target, so its size means little. The CDR3 sequence: CAWSFSSAGEQFF. The DNA for the CDR3 is TGTGCCTGGAGTTTCTCTAGCGCTGGTGAGCAGTTCTTC. The chain recombines TRBV30 with TRBJ2-1; TRBD2 is a possible D gene (6 bases). Trimming stripped 2 bases from V and 9 bases from J, with 14 bases between. The CDR3 is 13 amino acids. Germline V CDR1 and CDR2: GTSNPN, SVGIG (reference sequence).

On this clonotype itself: Being off target in a library aimed at alpha chains, this beta chain has a size of little meaning. This sequence joins TRBV18 and TRBJ1-1, with TRBD1 identical over 7 bases. Per germline, CDR1 KGHSH and CDR2 LQKENI. Losses at the gene ends were 3 bases for V and 1 base for J; bases not matched to a gene: 5. CDR3 length: 15 amino acids. DNA for the CDR3: TGTGCCAGCTCACCGAAGGGGGCCGGGAACACTGAAGCTTTCTTT. Its translation: CASSPKGAGNTEAFF.

Many counts were recorded for this clonotype. Within a library made for alpha chains, this beta chain is off target, and its count is uninformative. V is TRBV29-1 and J is TRBJ1-1, with D uncertain. The CDR3 sequence is 11 residues long. V was cut by 4 bases and J by 7 bases, with 10 bases left in between. The V gene's germline CDR1 is SQVTM and CDR2 ANQGSEA. This CDR3 reads CSVVRADEAFF. The CDR3 DNA is TGCAGCGTTGTAAGGGCGGATGAAGCTTTCTTT.

By share, this clonotype counts as medium-sized. In a library made to pick up alpha chains, this beta chain is a stray read with a size that means little. The CDR3 here is CSAPAPGGNQPQHF. The CDR3 nucleotides read TGCAGTGCCCCTGCCCCAGGGGGAAATCAGCCCCAGCATTTT. The genes are TRBV20-1 and TRBJ1-5; 7 bases align to TRBD1. The germline V gene has CDR1 DFQATT and CDR2 SNEGSKA (reference sequence). The CDR3 covers 14 residues. V was clipped by 6 bases and J by 4 bases; unmatched bases: 9.

This clonotype was detected ten times or more. In a library made to pick up alpha chains, this beta chain is a stray read with a size that means little. This rearrangement joins TRBV3-1 to TRBJ1-1, with D uncertain. CDR1 is LGHDT, CDR2 YNNKEL, per germline (reference sequence). The CDR3 loop spans 14 amino acids. Trimming took 3 bases from V and 0 from J, leaving 8 bases between them. CDR3 DNA: TGTGCCAGCAGCCATCGGCCGATGAACACTGAAGCTTTCTTT. Its translation: CASSHRPMNTEAFF.

This clonotype was seen at least ten times. Since it is a stray read in a library aimed at alpha chains, this beta chain has a size that is not meaningful. This chain joins TRBV24-1 and TRBJ1-6, with 8 positions matching TRBD1. From germline, CDR1 is KGHDR and CDR2 SFDVKD. The junction had 6 bases not matched to a gene; V was cut back by 4 bases and J by 5 bases. The CDR3 is made up of 16 amino acids. Written as DNA, the CDR3 is TGTGCCACCAGTGAAGTCCGGACAGGGAATAATTCACCCCTCCACTTT. Translating gives CATSEVRTGNNSPLHF.

The sample holds many counts of this clonotype. Being off target in a library aimed at alpha chains, this beta chain has a size of little meaning. The chain uses TRBV20-1 and TRBJ2-3; D possibly corresponds to TRBD2 (6 bases). Looked up from germline, CDR1 is DFQATT and CDR2 is SNEGSKA (reference sequence). V lost 3 bases and J 0 bases, leaving 7 bases between the germline ends. The CDR3 runs to 13 residues. CDR3 region: CSASRGSTDTQYF. The CDR3 DNA is TGCAGTGCTAGTCGGGGGAGCACAGATACGCAGTATTTT.

This clonotype came up many times. Because this beta chain is a stray read in a library intended to capture alpha chains, its abundance should not be given much weight. The chain uses TRBV5-1 and TRBJ1-1, with unresolved D. The germline V and J ends were trimmed by 4 bases and 1 base, with 8 bases remaining between them. The CDR3 spans 13 residues. Germline-derived CDR1 and CDR2 are SGHRS and YFSETQ. In nucleotides, the CDR3 is TGCGCCAGCAGCGGAACGCGGAACACTGAAGCTTTCTTT. This sequence encodes CASSGTRNTEAFF.